This T cell receptor (beta chain) was documented in a study of human T cells and chemical hapten exposure. Time point given: pre-sensitization, week 0. Stated treatment: therapeutic diphenylcyclopropenone sensitization with weekly scalp DPC. In its sample, this clonotype was seen a few times. Methods used by the authors: Sample-level TCR yields exhibited a median of approximately 89,000, with a range of roughly 20,000 to 700,000. TCRdb reprocessed the RACE reads with MiXCR, giving one entry per CDR3 protein. The V and J calls were determined by TCRdb, not by the authors. The data contain 95,000 to 150,000 distinct CDR3 sequences, approximately 13% of them seen just once; the ten biggest clones take up about 3%. The V end lost 7 bases, the J end lost 4 bases, and 11 bases lay between the germline ends. The CDR3 totals 12 residues. CDR1 and CDR2 (germline): MNHNS, SASEGT.

The chain has TRBV6-1 and TRBJ2-7; D unresolved. This sequence originates from a woman aged 18-29 years with alopecia areata. Some clones in this sample may be carry-over from other donors' samples. The sample consisted of whole blood, taken in connection with sensitization to the hapten diphenylcyclopropenone (DPC). The DNA for the CDR3 is TGTGCCAGCACCCCGCACGTTTACGAGCAGTACTTC. Amino acid sequence: CASTPHVYEQYF.